This T cell receptor (beta chain) was retrieved from a study of shared clonotypes between healthy human individuals. Some clones are missing from TCRdb's copy, which holds only in-frame ones; the method was immunoSEQ multiplex PCR. The sample shows about 2.4 million clones, 93% of them seen only once. Per the germline V gene, CDR1 is SGDLS and CDR2 is YYNGEE. Trimming took 5 bases from V and 5 from J; bases not matched to a gene: 2. The CDR3 has 14 residues. The sample comprised naive CD4+ T cells from PBMCs. Subset in this sample: CD45RA+ positively selected. The chain joins TRBV9 to TRBJ1-3; TRBD1 agrees at 12 bases. This sequence originates from a man aged 18-30 years in good health. Some clones in this sample may be carry-over from other donors' samples. The CDR3 DNA is TGTGCCAGCAGGGGGACAGGGGGCAGAAACACCATATATTTT. Translated, it gives CASRGTGGRNTIYF.